The TCR beta chain described here comes from a study of shared clonotypes between healthy human individuals. Study overall: In total, the donors were two women and a few men aged 18 to 49. Whole-study findings and limits: Naive subsets usually exceeded memory subsets in estimated richness.

With regard to this clone: No antigen is known for it.

V lost 4 bases to trimming and J lost 4 bases; unmatched junction nucleotides: 3. CDR3 length equals 15 residues. Per the germline V gene, CDR1 is SGHRS and CDR2 is YFSETQ. The assay ran at deep level. The assay was immunoSEQ multiplex PCR, and TCRdb's table has in-frame clones only and misses some. The sample lists approximately 940,000 clones, around 80% occurring once. The sample was memory CD4+ T cells sorted from blood. Subset here: CD45RA-negative fraction. This TCR was sampled from a young man in good health. The rearrangement joins TRBV5-1 to TRBJ2-1; 12 nucleotides align to TRBD1. CDR3 bases: TGCGCCAGCAGCGGGGACAGGGGGCATTACAATGAGCAGTTCTTC. Its translation: CASSGDRGHYNEQFF.